The 14 T cell receptor beta chains reported below all come from one sample, sequenced in a study of T cell responses to AZD1222 COVID-19 vaccine (dated by TCRdb to the early 2020s). Libraries were made using the immunoSEQ multiplex PCR assay. TCRdb obtained this table from immuneACCESS and retained in-frame rearrangements with V and J assigned. These tables miss some clones; where compared with another copy, unresolved V genes account for less than half of the shortfall, and the remainder is unexplained. Present in this sample are more than 150,000 clones, 90% of which were seen just once. The biggest ten clones account for 1.5% to 2% of the sample. The sample's time point label, in plain terms: baseline before first vaccination. Sequencing used peripheral blood, obtained on day 0 of AZD1222 vaccination. The origin of the receptors is an adult in good health.

The chain joins TRBV7-3 to TRBJ2-4, with 8 bases identical to TRBD1. CDR1 is SGHTA and CDR2 is FQGTGA in the germline V gene. There are 15 residues in the CDR3. Trimming cost V 4 bases and J 5 bases; bases outside gene matches: 7. Written as DNA, the CDR3 is TGTGCCAGCAGCTCCCAGGACAGGGTTGAAAACATTCAGTACTTC. It is translated as CASSSQDRVENIQYF.

The rearrangement links TRBV6-2 or TRBV6-3 to TRBJ2-1; TRBD2 agrees at 11 bases. Trimming cost V 5 bases and J 4 bases; bases outside gene matches: 10. CDR1 is MNHEY, CDR2 SVGEGT, per germline. The CDR3 extends over 17 amino acids. This CDR3 is CASSPELGLADYNEQFF. The DNA for the CDR3 is TGTGCCAGCAGTCCCGAACTGGGACTAGCGGATTACAATGAGCAGTTCTTC.

The chain is built from TRBV10-3 and TRBJ2-6; tentatively, D is TRBD1 (5 bases). CDR1 is ENHRY and CDR2 is SYGVKD in the germline V gene. Trimming left V 2 bases short and J 3 bases short, with 11 bases between. This CDR3 is 16 amino acids long. The chain's CDR3 is CAISEPGKDGANVLTF. The CDR3 DNA is TGTGCCATCAGTGAGCCAGGGAAGGATGGGGCCAACGTCCTGACTTTC.

The chain has TRBV14 and TRBJ1-2; 7 nucleotides line up with TRBD1. In germline, CDR1 is SGHDN, CDR2 FVKESK. The CDR3 extends over 15 amino acids. The V segment lost 2 bases and the J segment 0 bases; nucleotides outside the gene matches: 3. For the CDR3, the DNA is TGTGCCAGCAGCCAAACGGACAGGTCTAACTATGGCTACACCTTC. Amino acids: CASSQTDRSNYGYTF.

The chain links TRBV10-3 to TRBJ1-3; 8 bases line up with TRBD1. The germline V gene encodes CDR1 ENHRY and CDR2 SYGVKD. The V and J ends lost 5 bases and 4 bases, in that order; junction bases with no gene match: 7. The CDR3 has 15 amino acids. CDR3 residues: CAISNDRGKGNTIYF. CDR3 sequence (DNA): TGTGCCATCAGTAACGACAGGGGCAAAGGAAACACCATATATTTT.

J is TRBJ1-2 and V is TRBV7-2; D remains unclear. Germline loops: CDR1 SGHTA, CDR2 FQGNSA. The CDR3 totals 13 residues. Trimming removed 3 bases at V and 8 bases at J, with 13 bases between. The CDR3 region is CASSFENWGGYTF. CDR3 in DNA: TGTGCCAGCAGCTTCGAAAACTGGGGAGGCTACACCTTC.

This chain joins TRBV11-2 and TRBJ2-1; D is possibly TRBD1 (6 bases). This CDR3 has 17 amino acids. From germline, CDR1 is SGHAT and CDR2 FQNNGV. Trimming shortened V by 6 bases and J by 0 bases, and 18 bases separated the two germline ends. Here the CDR3 reads CASSSLGQTSSYNEQFF. CDR3 coding DNA: TGTGCCAGCAGTAGTCTCGGACAGACAAGCTCCTACAATGAGCAGTTCTTC.

This clone was found a few times. V and J are TRBV15 and TRBJ1-6; 7 bases line up with TRBD1. From germline, CDR1 is LNHNV and CDR2 YYDKDF (reference sequence). This CDR3 comprises 15 residues. V shed 5 bases and J 8 bases; nucleotides not matched to a gene: 9. In DNA form, the CDR3 reads TGTGCCACCAGCGCTCATACGGGACAGTATTCACCCCTCCACTTT. Translation gives CATSAHTGQYSPLHF.

Note on this clone: Other DNA sequences in this specimen translate into the identical CDR3. The chain employs TRBV7-3 and TRBJ1-1, with D tentatively TRBD1 (6 bases). CDR1 is SGHTA, CDR2 FQGTGA, per germline. The CDR3 spans 13 residues. Trimming cost V 4 bases and J 1 base, with 7 bases left between them. CDR3 loop: CASSSQGNTEAFF. In DNA form, the CDR3 reads TGTGCCAGCAGCTCACAGGGGAACACTGAAGCTTTCTTT.

The rearrangement uses TRBV6-2 or TRBV6-3 and TRBJ2-3, with D perhaps TRBD2 (5 bases). CDR3 length: 14 amino acids. Trimming stripped 5 bases from V and 2 bases from J, with 11 bases between. Germline V gene sequence: CDR1 MNHEY, CDR2 SVGEGT. The CDR3 spells CASSRLSNTDTQYF. The CDR3 DNA sequence: TGTGCCAGCAGTCGACTATCGAACACAGATACGCAGTATTTT.

This chain uses TRBV11-2 with TRBJ1-1, with 10 bases lining up with TRBD1. V gave up 4 bases and J gave up 3 bases; unmatched junction bases: 5. The CDR3 sequence is 15 residues long. CDR1 is SGHAT, CDR2 FQNNGV, per germline. The CDR3 sequence: CASSSSDRGDTEAFF. CDR3 bases: TGTGCCAGCAGCTCCTCGGACAGGGGGGACACTGAAGCTTTCTTT.

This clone was counted a single time. The chain employs TRBV4-2 and TRBJ2-7; TRBD1 aligns across 9 bases. The CDR3 sequence is 15 residues long. Losses at the gene ends were 4 bases for V and 3 bases for J; bases not matched to a gene: 7. Germline V lookup: CDR1 LGHNA, CDR2 YNFKEQ. The CDR3 reads CASSPVTTGGYEQYF. The CDR3 nucleotides read TGTGCCAGCAGCCCCGTGACGACAGGGGGCTACGAGCAGTACTTC.

The V and J genes are TRBV28 and TRBJ2-1; D gene ambiguous. Germline assignment: CDR1 MDHEN and CDR2 SYDVKM. V was cut by 2 bases and J by 5 bases, with 7 bases left in between. The CDR3 has 13 residues. The CDR3 loop reads CASSLPTHNEQFF. CDR3 in DNA: TGTGCCAGCAGTTTACCAACCCACAATGAGCAGTTCTTC.

The rearrangement links TRBV6-7 to TRBJ2-1; 10 nucleotides match TRBD2. TRBV6-7 is reported as an ORF; its role is uncertain. The V gene end was trimmed by 8 bases and the J gene end by 6 bases; junction bases not matched to a gene: 16. This CDR3 has 17 residues. Written as DNA, the CDR3 is TGTGCCAGCCCAACGAGGCTAGCGGGAGATGTCCTCAATGAGCAGTTCTTC. It is translated as CASPTRLAGDVLNEQFF.